Listed here are 32 T cell receptor beta chains from one sample, sequenced in a study of blood T cell repertoires in COVID-19. Sequencing was performed with immunoSEQ multiplex PCR; in TCRdb, only in-frame clones are kept and a portion is missing. The sample holds tens of thousands of clones; less than 90% are singletons and the top ten take 4.5% to 5.5%. What was sequenced was peripheral blood. Every receptor here comes from an elderly man in a cohort sampled during active COVID-19.

The V gene is TRBV4-2, the J gene TRBJ1-2, with unresolved D. The CDR3 is 15 amino acids. Trimming took off 1 base at V and 0 bases at J, with 9 bases between the two ends. CDR1 and CDR2 (germline): LGHNA, YNFKEQ. The CDR3 DNA is TGTGCCAGCAGCCAAGGAGGGTCAGCTAACTATGGCTACACCTTC. It yields the protein CASSQGGSANYGYTF.

The rearrangement links TRBV5-6 to TRBJ1-4, with D unclear. Per the germline V gene, CDR1 is SGHDT and CDR2 is YYEEEE. Trimming took 4 bases from V and 8 from J, leaving 18 bases between them. This CDR3 has 15 residues. CDR3 amino acids: CASSQTRGSFEKLFF. As DNA, the CDR3 is TGTGCCAGCAGCCAAACCCGAGGATCATTCGAAAAACTGTTTTTT. Drawing the rest from reference TRBV5-6 and TRBJ1-4, the complete variable domain is DAGVTQSPTHLIKTRGQQVTLRCSPKSGHDTVSWYQQALGQGPQFIFQYYEEEERQRGNFPDRFSGHQFPNYSSELNVNALLLGDSALYLCASSQTRGSFEKLFFGSGTQLSVL.

The V call is TRBV7-2, the J call TRBJ2-2; D not resolved. V shed 5 bases and J shed 7 bases, with 11 bases lying between them. The CDR3 runs 13 residues. Germline loops: CDR1 SGHTA, CDR2 FQGNSA. The CDR3 is CASSPYPLGELFF. The CDR3 DNA sequence: TGTGCCAGCAGCCCCTACCCCCTCGGGGAGCTGTTTTTT.

The CDR3 nucleotides are TGCGCCAGCAGCTTGGATGGGTCAGGGGAGGAAAAACTGTTTTTT. This gives the protein CASSLDGSGEEKLFF. The chain is built from TRBV5-1 and TRBJ1-4; maybe TRBD1 (6 bases). Between the trimmed V and J ends, which lost 0 bases and 8 bases, there was a span of 14 bases. CDR3 length equals 15 residues. In germline, CDR1 is SGHRS, CDR2 YFSETQ. The whole variable domain, filled in from reference TRBV5-1 and TRBJ1-4, reads KAGVTQTPRYLIKTRGQQVTLSCSPISGHRSVSWYQQTPGQGLQFLFEYFSETQRNKGNFPGRFSGRQFSNSRSEMNVSTLELGDSALYLCASSLDGSGEEKLFFGSGTQLSVL.

V usage is TRBV7-3 and J usage is TRBJ2-7; 8 bases align to TRBD2. V was pared by 1 base and J by 6 bases, with 5 bases of the junction left unmatched. This CDR3 contains 14 residues. CDR1 and CDR2 (germline): SGHTA, FQGTGA. Here the CDR3 reads CASSLSSAGGEQYF. CDR3 in DNA: TGTGCCAGCAGCTTAAGCTCGGCGGGGGGCGAGCAGTACTTC.

The genes are TRBV11-2 and TRBJ1-1; possibly TRBD1 for D (6 bases). Germline V gene data show CDR1 as SGHAT and CDR2 as FQNNGV. V was cut by 1 base and J by 1 base, with 10 bases left in between. The CDR3 is made up of 15 amino acids. DNA of the CDR3: TGTGCCAGCAGCTTAGTAGGGGGGGGGAACACTGAAGCTTTCTTT. Translation: CASSLVGGGNTEAFF.

The rearrangement links TRBV6-6 to TRBJ2-7, with a tentative D call TRBD1 (5 bases). V was pared by 6 bases and J by 3 bases, with 15 bases between. Germline V gene sequence: CDR1 MNHNY, CDR2 SVGAGI (reference sequence). The CDR3 totals 14 residues. The CDR3 here is CASSQMTDVYEQYF. For the CDR3, the DNA is TGTGCCAGCAGCCAAATGACAGATGTCTACGAGCAGTACTTC.

The rearrangement joins TRBV29-1 to TRBJ2-1, with 8 bases aligning to TRBD2. Germline V CDR1 and CDR2: SQVTM, ANQGSEA. This CDR3 has 13 residues. V gave up 7 bases and J gave up 5 bases; unmatched junction bases: 7. The CDR3 nucleotides are TGCAGCGCCTTAACGGGAGGGAACAATGAGCAGTTCTTC. Its protein is CSALTGGNNEQFF.

The chain recombines TRBV3-1 (or the pseudogene TRBV3-2) with TRBJ2-1; weak D call: TRBD2 (5 bases). Trimming stripped 0 bases from V and 0 bases from J, with 6 bases between. CDR1 and CDR2 (germline): LGHDT, YNNKEL (reference sequence). CDR3 length: 15 residues. The CDR3: CASSQDGVSYNEQFF. For the CDR3, the DNA is TGTGCCAGCAGCCAAGACGGGGTCTCCTACAATGAGCAGTTCTTC.

Only a few counts were recorded for this clone. This sequence joins TRBV7-8 and TRBJ1-5; D unresolved. V gave up 0 bases and J gave up 2 bases, with 5 bases separating them. Germline V gene data show CDR1 as SGHVS and CDR2 as FQNEAQ. The CDR3 runs 14 residues. CDR3 coding DNA: TGTGCCAGCAGCTTAGCGGGAGGCAATCAGCCCCAGCATTTT. Translating it yields CASSLAGGNQPQHF.

This clone has only one observation. The V gene is TRBV9, the J gene TRBJ2-3, with 16 bases identical to TRBD2. The CDR3 is made up of 20 amino acids. V was pared by 4 bases and J by 0 bases, with 11 bases of the junction left unmatched. CDR1 and CDR2 (germline): SGDLS, YYNGEE. DNA of the CDR3: TGTGCCAGCAGCCCGGGACTAGCGGGGGGGCGACCTTCTAGCACAGATACGCAGTATTTT. Encoded protein: CASSPGLAGGRPSSTDTQYF.

This chain joins TRBV2 and TRBJ1-2, with 8 positions matching TRBD1. CDR1 and CDR2 (germline): SNHLY, FYNNEI. V trimming: 6 bases; J trimming: 4 bases; junction bases outside the gene matches: 10. This CDR3 comprises 15 residues. CDR3 nucleotide sequence: TGTGCCAGCAGCGCACCCCCAGGGGGCAGCTATGGCTACACCTTC. Protein sequence: CASSAPPGGSYGYTF.

The chain recombines TRBV20-1 with TRBJ2-2, with TRBD2 identical over 8 bases. Germline trimming cut 3 bases from V and 1 base from J; bases unmatched to any gene: 4. From germline, CDR1 is DFQATT and CDR2 SNEGSKA (reference sequence). CDR3 length equals 15 residues. The CDR3 loop reads CSASLAGGNTGELFF. The CDR3, as DNA: TGCAGTGCTAGTCTGGCGGGGGGGAACACCGGGGAGCTGTTTTTT.

The rearrangement joins TRBV29-1 to TRBJ2-3; D is perhaps TRBD2 (6 bases). The CDR3 is made up of 12 amino acids. The ends were cut back, 7 bases at V and 9 bases at J, with 17 bases in the middle. Germline V gene lookup returns CDR1 SQVTM and CDR2 ANQGSEA. The CDR3 DNA follows: TGCAGCGGGGGGGTGGAGACGGGAACGCAGTATTTT. It encodes CSGGVETGTQYF.

V usage is TRBV21-1 and J usage is TRBJ2-7; the listed D gene, TRBD2, was not tested against the DNA. TRBV21-1 is shown as a pseudogene. This CDR3 is built from 13 residues. The CDR3 bases are TGTGCCAGCAGCAAATCCGGGGCCTACGAGCAGTACTTC. Amino acid sequence: CASSKSGAYEQYF.

The chain is built from TRBV19 and TRBJ1-1; 7 bases are a match to TRBD1. The trim removed 5 bases at V and 5 bases at J, leaving 5 bases unmatched. Germline V gene sequence: CDR1 LNHDA, CDR2 SQIVND (reference sequence). There are 13 residues in the CDR3. The CDR3 is CASSLTGRTEAFF. CDR3 coding DNA: TGTGCCAGTAGTCTGACAGGGCGAACTGAAGCTTTCTTT.

This clone turned up a few times. V and J are TRBV30 and TRBJ1-5, with D maybe TRBD1 (5 bases). Looked up from germline, CDR1 is GTSNPN and CDR2 is SVGIG (reference sequence). V lost 1 base, J lost 1 base, and 20 bases lay in between. The length of the CDR3 is 18 residues. CDR3 bases: TGTGCCTGGAGTGCGGGTCAGGGAAAGGGGCAAAGCAATCAGCCCCAGCATTTT. Its protein product is CAWSAGQGKGQSNQPQHF.

The rearrangement uses TRBV7-9 and TRBJ2-5; 11 nucleotides match TRBD2. The junction had 10 bases not matched to a gene; V was cut back by 5 bases and J by 5 bases. The CDR3 consists of 16 residues. Germline assignment: CDR1 SEHNR and CDR2 FQNEAQ (reference sequence). CDR3 sequence: CASSTTSGTRWETQYF. CDR3 sequence (DNA): TGTGCCAGCAGCACGACTAGCGGGACTCGGTGGGAGACCCAGTACTTC.

The chain carries TRBV21-1 and TRBJ2-2; the table names TRBD2, a call not compared with the DNA. TRBV21-1 is a listed pseudogene. The CDR3 is made up of 20 amino acids. The CDR3 nucleotides are TGTGCCAGCAGCAAGCCAACTGGGACTAGCGGGAGGACCGACACCGGGGAGCTGTTTTTT. It yields the protein CASSKPTGTSGRTDTGELFF.

The chain recombines TRBV3-1 (or the pseudogene TRBV3-2) with TRBJ2-7; TRBD1 matches 8 bases. The V gene end was trimmed by 5 bases and the J gene end by 4 bases; junction bases not matched to a gene: 10. From germline, CDR1 is LGHDT and CDR2 YNNKEL (reference sequence). CDR3 length equals 15 residues. As DNA, the CDR3 is TGTGCCAGCAGCGAAAAACCGGGACAGGTTTACGAGCAGTACTTC. It is translated as CASSEKPGQVYEQYF.

Only one count was recorded for this clone. This chain joins TRBV7-9 and TRBJ1-2, with 9 positions matching TRBD1. The CDR3 is 15 amino acids. After removal of 4 bases from V and 8 bases from J, the junction contained 11 bases not matched to a gene. CDR1 and CDR2 from the germline V gene are SEHNR and FQNEAQ (reference sequence). CDR3 sequence: CASSSGTQGARGYTF. CDR3 nucleotides: TGTGCCAGCAGCTCTGGAACACAGGGGGCGAGGGGCTACACCTTC.

The rearrangement links TRBV25-1 to TRBJ2-5; D is perhaps TRBD1 (6 bases). Trimming removed 3 bases at V and 1 base at J, with 9 bases between. CDR1 is MGHDK and CDR2 is SYGVNS in the germline V gene. The CDR3 runs to 14 residues. DNA of the CDR3: TGTGCCAGCAGTGACACAGGGTCCCAAGAGACCCAGTACTTC. Encoded protein: CASSDTGSQETQYF. The entire variable domain, with the rest obtained from reference TRBV25-1 and TRBJ2-5, is as follows: EADIYQTPRYLVIGTGKKITLECSQTMGHDKMYWYQQDPGMELHLIHYSYGVNSTEKGDLSSESTVSRIRTEHFPLTLESARPSHTSQYLCASSDTGSQETQYFGPGTRLLVL.

The chain employs TRBV6-6 and TRBJ1-4; D may be TRBD1 (6 bases). The CDR3 totals 13 residues. V lost 8 bases, J lost 9 bases, and 16 bases lay in between. Germline V gene lookup returns CDR1 MNHNY and CDR2 SVGAGI (reference sequence). The CDR3 sequence is CASQGTGEQKLFF. The DNA of the CDR3 is TGTGCCAGCCAGGGGACCGGGGAGCAAAAACTGTTTTTT.

V usage is TRBV18 and J usage is TRBJ2-5, with 8 positions matching TRBD1. V was clipped by 5 bases and J by 3 bases; unmatched bases: 11. Germline V lookup: CDR1 KGHSH, CDR2 LQKENI. The CDR3 covers 16 residues. CDR3 sequence reads: CASSSRQGNDEETQYF. Here the CDR3 DNA reads TGTGCCAGCTCATCTCGACAGGGGAACGATGAAGAGACCCAGTACTTC.

The chain employs TRBV4-3 and TRBJ2-2; a weak D match, TRBD2 (5 bases). The length of the CDR3 is 16 residues. Germline CDR1 LGHNA, CDR2 YSLEER. V lost 4 bases to trimming and J lost 7 bases, with 19 bases between them. CDR3 coding DNA: TGCGCCAGCAGCCGAGAAACCGGGGTCACTTACGGGGAGCTGTTTTTT. Encoded protein: CASSRETGVTYGELFF.

This chain connects TRBV6-2 or TRBV6-3 to TRBJ2-7; no firm D call. This CDR3 is 11 amino acids long. Trimming shortened V by 5 bases and J by 8 bases, and 10 bases separated the two germline ends. The germline gives CDR1 MNHEY, CDR2 SVGEGT. CDR3 nucleotide sequence: TGTGCCAGCAGTCTAGAATACCAGCAGTACTTC. It is translated as CASSLEYQQYF.

The chain has TRBV7-2 and TRBJ2-2; 10 bases fit TRBD2. After removal of 2 bases from V and 6 bases from J, the junction contained 0 bases not matched to a gene. The germline gives CDR1 SGHTA, CDR2 FQGNSA. There are 14 residues in the CDR3. The CDR3 sequence: CASSLLAGAGELFF. The CDR3 DNA is TGTGCCAGCAGCTTACTAGCGGGAGCCGGGGAGCTGTTTTTT. The full variable domain, rest sourced from reference TRBV7-2 and TRBJ2-2, is GAGVSQSPSNKVTEKGKDVELRCDPISGHTALYWYRQSLGQGLEFLIYFQGNSAPDKSGLPSDRFSAERTGGSVSTLTIQRTQQEDSAVYLCASSLLAGAGELFFGEGSRLTVL.

V is TRBV18 and J is TRBJ2-1, with 8 bases identical to TRBD1. V was pared by 2 bases and J by 8 bases, with 5 bases of the junction left unmatched. Looked up from germline, CDR1 is KGHSH and CDR2 is LQKENI. The CDR3 is made up of 14 amino acids. CDR3 sequence: CASSPIGQGYEQFF. Written as DNA, the CDR3 is TGTGCCAGCTCACCAATAGGACAGGGCTATGAGCAGTTCTTC.

The chain carries TRBV4-1 and TRBJ2-3, with D possibly being TRBD2 (7 bases). Trimming cost V 0 bases and J 5 bases, with 18 bases left between them. CDR1 is MGHRA, CDR2 YSYEKL, per germline. The CDR3 sequence is 17 residues long. The CDR3 here is CASSQDRPGGLRDTQYF. DNA of the CDR3: TGCGCCAGCAGCCAAGATCGTCCGGGGGGCCTTAGAGATACGCAGTATTTT.

The chain links TRBV19 to TRBJ1-5; no reliable D call. The CDR3 is made up of 15 amino acids. Trimming pared 2 bases from V and 2 bases from J, leaving 10 bases between. The V gene's germline CDR1 is LNHDA and CDR2 SQIVND (reference sequence). CDR3 coding DNA: TGTGCCAGTAGTATAAGCGGGAGGCGCAATCAGCCCCAGCATTTT. Its translation is CASSISGRRNQPQHF. Variable domain in full (rest from reference TRBV19 and TRBJ1-5): DGGITQSPKYLFRKEGQNVTLSCEQNLNHDAMYWYRQDPGQGLRLIYYSQIVNDFQKGDIAEGYSVSREKKESFPLTVTSAQKNPTAFYLCASSISGRRNQPQHFGDGTRLSIL.

The chain recombines TRBV7-2 with TRBJ1-1; TRBD1 might be the D (5 bases). CDR3 length: 14 residues. Deletions cut 5 bases from V and 3 bases from J, with 13 bases between. Germline CDR1 reads SGHTA; CDR2 reads FQGNSA. DNA for the CDR3: TGTGCCAGCAGCCCCCCCAGGGTGCACACTGAAGCTTTCTTT. This translates into CASSPPRVHTEAFF. Using reference TRBV7-2 and TRBJ1-1 for the parts outside the CDR3, the full variable domain is GAGVSQSPSNKVTEKGKDVELRCDPISGHTALYWYRQSLGQGLEFLIYFQGNSAPDKSGLPSDRFSAERTGGSVSTLTIQRTQQEDSAVYLCASSPPRVHTEAFFGQGTRLTVV.

This chain uses TRBV6-6 with TRBJ1-5, with 7 nucleotides matching TRBD1. CDR3 length: 14 residues. Losses at the gene ends were 7 bases for V and 6 bases for J; bases not matched to a gene: 9. Germline CDR1 MNHNY, CDR2 SVGAGI (reference sequence). The CDR3 DNA is TGTGCCAGCACCGAAACAGGGGTACGTCAGCCCCAGCATTTT. Amino acid sequence: CASTETGVRQPQHF.